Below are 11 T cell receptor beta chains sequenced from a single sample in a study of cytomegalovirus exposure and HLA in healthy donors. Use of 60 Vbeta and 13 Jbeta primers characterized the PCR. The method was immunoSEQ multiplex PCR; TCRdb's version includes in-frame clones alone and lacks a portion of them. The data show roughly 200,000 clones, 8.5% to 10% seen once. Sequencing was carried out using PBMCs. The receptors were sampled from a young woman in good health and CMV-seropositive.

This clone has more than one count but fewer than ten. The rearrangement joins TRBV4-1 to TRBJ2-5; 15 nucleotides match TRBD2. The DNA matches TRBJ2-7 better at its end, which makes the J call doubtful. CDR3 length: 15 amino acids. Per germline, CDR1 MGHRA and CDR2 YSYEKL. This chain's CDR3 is CASSIGLAGGDEQYF. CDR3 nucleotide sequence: TGCGCCAGCAGCATAGGACTAGCGGGAGGGGACGAGCAGTACTTC.

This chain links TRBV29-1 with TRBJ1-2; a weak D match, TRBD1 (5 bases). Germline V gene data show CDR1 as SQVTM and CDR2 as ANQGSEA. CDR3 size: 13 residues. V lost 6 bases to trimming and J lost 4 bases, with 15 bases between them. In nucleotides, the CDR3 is TGCAGCGTCCGCCCAACAGGATTCTATGGCTACACCTTC. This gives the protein CSVRPTGFYGYTF.

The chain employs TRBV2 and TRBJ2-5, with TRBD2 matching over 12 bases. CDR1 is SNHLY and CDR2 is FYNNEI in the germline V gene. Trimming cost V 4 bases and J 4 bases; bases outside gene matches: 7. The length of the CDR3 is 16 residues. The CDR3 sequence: CASSGTSGMQGETQYF. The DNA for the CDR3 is TGTGCCAGCAGTGGGACTAGCGGGATGCAGGGAGAGACCCAGTACTTC.

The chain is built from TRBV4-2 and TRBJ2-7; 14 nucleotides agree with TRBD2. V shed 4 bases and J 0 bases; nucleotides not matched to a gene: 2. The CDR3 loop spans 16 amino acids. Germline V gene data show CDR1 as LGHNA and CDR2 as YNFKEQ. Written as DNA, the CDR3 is TGTGCCAGCAGCCGCGGGACTAGCGGGAGCTCCTACGAGCAGTACTTC. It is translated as CASSRGTSGSSYEQYF.

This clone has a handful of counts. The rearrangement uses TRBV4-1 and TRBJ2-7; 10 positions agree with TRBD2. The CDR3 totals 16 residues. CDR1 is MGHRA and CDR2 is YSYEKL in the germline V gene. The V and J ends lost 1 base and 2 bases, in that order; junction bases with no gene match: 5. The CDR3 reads CASSQASGLATYEQYF. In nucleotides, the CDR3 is TGCGCCAGCAGCCAAGCCTCGGGACTAGCGACCTACGAGCAGTACTTC.

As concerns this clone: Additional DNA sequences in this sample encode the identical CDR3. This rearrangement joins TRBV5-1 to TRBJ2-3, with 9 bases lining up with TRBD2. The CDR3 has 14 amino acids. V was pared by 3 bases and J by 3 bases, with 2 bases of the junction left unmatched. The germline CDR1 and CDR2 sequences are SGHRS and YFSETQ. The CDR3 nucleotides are TGCGCCAGCAGCTCCGGACTAGCGACAGATACGCAGTATTTT. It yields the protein CASSSGLATDTQYF.

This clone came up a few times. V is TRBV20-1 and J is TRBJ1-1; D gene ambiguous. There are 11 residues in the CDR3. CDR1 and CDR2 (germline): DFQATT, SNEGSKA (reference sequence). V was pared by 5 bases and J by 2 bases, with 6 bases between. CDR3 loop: CSARVNTEAFF. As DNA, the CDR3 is TGCAGTGCTCGGGTAAACACTGAAGCTTTCTTT.

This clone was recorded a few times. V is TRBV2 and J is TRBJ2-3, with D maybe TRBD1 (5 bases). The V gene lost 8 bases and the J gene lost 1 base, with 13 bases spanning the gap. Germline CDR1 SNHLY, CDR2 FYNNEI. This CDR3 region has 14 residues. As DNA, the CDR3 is TGTGCCAGCGTCCCACAGGTTCGCACAGATACGCAGTATTTT. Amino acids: CASVPQVRTDTQYF.

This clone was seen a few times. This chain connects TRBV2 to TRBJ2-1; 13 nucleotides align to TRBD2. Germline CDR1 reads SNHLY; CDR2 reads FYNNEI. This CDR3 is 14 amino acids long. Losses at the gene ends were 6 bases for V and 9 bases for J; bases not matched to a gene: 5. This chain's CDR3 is CASRVGTSGTEQFF. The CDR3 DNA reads TGTGCCAGCAGGGTAGGGACTAGCGGGACTGAGCAGTTCTTC.

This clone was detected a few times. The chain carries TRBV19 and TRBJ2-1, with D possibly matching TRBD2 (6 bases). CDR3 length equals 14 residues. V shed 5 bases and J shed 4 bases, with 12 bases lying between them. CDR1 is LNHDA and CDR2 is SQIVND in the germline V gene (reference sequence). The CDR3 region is CASSPGLLYNEQFF. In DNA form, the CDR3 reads TGTGCCAGTAGTCCAGGACTACTATACAATGAGCAGTTCTTC.

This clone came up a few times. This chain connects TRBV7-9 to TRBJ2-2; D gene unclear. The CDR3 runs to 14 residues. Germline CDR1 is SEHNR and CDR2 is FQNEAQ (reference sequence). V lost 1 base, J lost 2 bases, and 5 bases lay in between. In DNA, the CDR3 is TGTGCCAGCAGCTTAGGAGATAACACCGGGGAGCTGTTTTTT. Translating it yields CASSLGDNTGELFF.